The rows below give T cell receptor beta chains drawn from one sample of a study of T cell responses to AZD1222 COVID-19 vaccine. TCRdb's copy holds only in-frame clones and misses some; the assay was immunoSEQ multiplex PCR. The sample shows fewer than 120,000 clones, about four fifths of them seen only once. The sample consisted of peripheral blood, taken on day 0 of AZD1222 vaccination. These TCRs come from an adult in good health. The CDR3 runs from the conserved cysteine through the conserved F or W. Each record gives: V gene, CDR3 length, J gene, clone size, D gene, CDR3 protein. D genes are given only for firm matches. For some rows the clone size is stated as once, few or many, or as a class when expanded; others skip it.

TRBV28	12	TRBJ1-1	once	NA	CASSLGSGRTFF
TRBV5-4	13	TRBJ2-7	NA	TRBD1	CASSRGQSYEQYF
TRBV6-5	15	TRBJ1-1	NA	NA	CASSYSTRMNTEAFF
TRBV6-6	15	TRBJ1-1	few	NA	CASSYPGQPGTEAFF
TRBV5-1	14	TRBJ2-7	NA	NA	CASSLVGGSYEQYF
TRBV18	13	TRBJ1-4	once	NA	CASSTGRVEKLFF
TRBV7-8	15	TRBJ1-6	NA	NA	CASSPNNNGNSPLHF
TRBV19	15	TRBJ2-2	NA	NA	CASSIASVGTGELFF
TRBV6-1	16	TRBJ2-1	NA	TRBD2	CASSGPLAGSYNEQFF
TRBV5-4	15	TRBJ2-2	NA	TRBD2	CASSRGLAVTGELFF
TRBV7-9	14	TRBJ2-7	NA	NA	CASSLELNSYEQYF
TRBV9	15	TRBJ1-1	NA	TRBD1	CASSGGQPLNTEAFF
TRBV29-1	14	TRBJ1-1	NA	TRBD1	CSVGMTGGNTEAFF
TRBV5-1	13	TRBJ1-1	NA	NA	CASSLGGRTEAFF
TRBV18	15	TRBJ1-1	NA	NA	CASSPPVGANTEAFF
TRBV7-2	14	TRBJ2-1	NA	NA	CASSYATRYNEQFF
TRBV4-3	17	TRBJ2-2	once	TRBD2	CASSQDHGGIRPGELFF
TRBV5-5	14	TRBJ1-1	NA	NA	CASSLGRWAPEAFF
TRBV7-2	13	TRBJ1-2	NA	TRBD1	CASSLDRGGGYTF
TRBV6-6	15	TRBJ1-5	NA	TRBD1	CASSYFGQGAQPQHF
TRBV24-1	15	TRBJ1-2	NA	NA	CATSDAGAGERGYTF
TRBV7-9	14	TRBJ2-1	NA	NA	CASSLTVSYNEQFF
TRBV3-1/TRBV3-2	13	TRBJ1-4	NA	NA	CASSPDFNEKLFF
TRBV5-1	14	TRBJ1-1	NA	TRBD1	CASTPRGQGTEAFF
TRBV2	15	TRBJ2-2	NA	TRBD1	CASKFGQGRPGELFF
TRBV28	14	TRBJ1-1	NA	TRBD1	CASRPQGVPTEAFF
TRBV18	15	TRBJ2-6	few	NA	CASSLRSSGANVLTF
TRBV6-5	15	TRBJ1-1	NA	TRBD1	CASSSRQGASTEAFF
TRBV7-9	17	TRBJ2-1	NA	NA	CASSLASWDLVYNEQFF
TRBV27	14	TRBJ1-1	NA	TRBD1	CASSFSGGSVEAFF
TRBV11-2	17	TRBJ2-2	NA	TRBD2	CASSPRTSGLNTGELFF
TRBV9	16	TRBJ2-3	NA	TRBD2	CASSALGAGGVDTQYF
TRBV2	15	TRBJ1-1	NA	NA	CASSRQATSNTEAFF
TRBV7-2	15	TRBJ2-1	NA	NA	CASSLDRAAYNEQFF
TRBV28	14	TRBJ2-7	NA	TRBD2	CASSGWGLDGEQYF
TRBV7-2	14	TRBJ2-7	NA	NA	CASRSAGSSYEQYF
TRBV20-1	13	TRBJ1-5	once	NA	CSASRGVHQPQHF
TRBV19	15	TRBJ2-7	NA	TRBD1	CASSVRRDRATEQYF
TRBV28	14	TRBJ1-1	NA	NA	CASSLEQRNAEAFF
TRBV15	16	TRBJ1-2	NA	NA	CATSRYSRAADYGYTF
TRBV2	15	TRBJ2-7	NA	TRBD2	CASSPLAGVSYEQYF
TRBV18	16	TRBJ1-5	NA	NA	CASSPASGQRYQPQHF
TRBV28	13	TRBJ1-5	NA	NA	CASADWGPGPQHF
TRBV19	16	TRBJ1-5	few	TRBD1	CASIQTGRSGNQPQHF
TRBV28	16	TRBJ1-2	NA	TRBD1	CASSSSGTGGPYGYTF
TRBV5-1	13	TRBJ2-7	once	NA	CASQLLGAYEQYF
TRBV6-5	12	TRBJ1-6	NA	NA	CASSYRGSPLHF